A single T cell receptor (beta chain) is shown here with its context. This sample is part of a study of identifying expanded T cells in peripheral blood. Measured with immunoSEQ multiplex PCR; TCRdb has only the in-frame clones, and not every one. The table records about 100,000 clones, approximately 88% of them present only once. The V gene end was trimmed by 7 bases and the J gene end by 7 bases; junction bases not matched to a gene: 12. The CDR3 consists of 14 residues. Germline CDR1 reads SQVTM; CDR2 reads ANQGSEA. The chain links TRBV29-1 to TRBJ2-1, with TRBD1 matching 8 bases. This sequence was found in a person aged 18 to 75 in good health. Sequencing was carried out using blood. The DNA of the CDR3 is TGCAGCGGGGGGACGGGACAGGCCGCTAATGAGCAGTTCTTC. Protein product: CSGGTGQAANEQFF.